What follows are 32 T cell receptor beta chains derived from one specimen sequenced in a study of early T cells in non-severe SARS-CoV-2 infection. TCRdb processed the 5' RACE reads anew with MiXCR; each CDR3 protein has one entry. The top ten clones hold about 4.2% of a sample with more than 65,000 distinct CDR3 sequences, 12% of them seen once. Sequenced sample: whole blood. The receptors shown here come from an adult who was a healthcare worker with PCR-confirmed SARS-CoV-2 infection or an uninfected control (not recorded which).

The rearrangement links TRBV27 to TRBJ2-1, with 11 bases lining up with TRBD1. Losses at the gene ends were 6 bases for V and 15 bases for J; bases not matched to a gene: 19. The germline V gene encodes CDR1 MNHEY and CDR2 SMNVEV (reference sequence). CDR3 size: 16 residues. Here the CDR3 DNA reads TGTGCCAGCAGCCGACTCGGGACAGGGGGTCGGGGACAGGGGTTCTTC. Amino acid sequence: CASSRLGTGGRGQGFF.

This clonotype came up a few times. The gene calls are TRBV6-1 and TRBJ2-3; 7 bases match TRBD1. CDR1 is MNHNS, CDR2 SASEGT, per germline. Trimming cost V 4 bases and J 3 bases; bases outside gene matches: 7. The CDR3 loop spans 15 amino acids. The CDR3 sequence: CASSVRQGTTDTQYF. The CDR3 nucleotides are TGTGCCAGCAGTGTTCGACAGGGAACGACAGATACGCAGTATTTT.

This clonotype was observed a handful of times. V usage is TRBV20-1 and J usage is TRBJ1-6; 8 positions match TRBD1. Germline trimming cut 3 bases from V and 3 bases from J; bases unmatched to any gene: 13. In germline, CDR1 is DFQATT, CDR2 SNEGSKA (reference sequence). The CDR3 has 18 amino acids. The CDR3 bases are TGCAGTGCTAGGGGAGCAGGGGGCAGGGAGAACTATAATTCACCCCTCCACTTT. It translates to CSARGAGGRENYNSPLHF.

This clonotype was found many times. CDR3 bases: TGTGCCAGCAGCGAAACAGGGGACGAGCAGTACTTC. It is translated as CASSETGDEQYF. The chain uses TRBV7-9 and TRBJ2-7; 7 bases agree with TRBD1. The CDR3 contains 12 residues. Germline assignment: CDR1 SEHNR and CDR2 FQNEAQ (reference sequence). With V trimmed by 5 bases and J by 5 bases, 3 bases remained unmatched.

This clonotype showed up just a few times. V and J are TRBV5-5 and TRBJ2-1; a possible D gene is TRBD1 (6 bases). This CDR3 has 16 amino acids. Per germline, CDR1 SGHKS and CDR2 YYEKEE (reference sequence). Trimming removed 0 bases from V and 4 bases from J, with 14 bases in between. The CDR3 nucleotides are TGTGCCAGCAGCTTGGGGGCGACAGGCCCGTACAATGAGCAGTTCTTC. This gives the protein CASSLGATGPYNEQFF.

This clonotype was counted ten times or more. V gene TRBV20-1 combines with J gene TRBJ2-1; possibly TRBD2 for D (6 bases). CDR1 and CDR2 from the germline V gene are DFQATT and SNEGSKA (reference sequence). The CDR3 totals 14 residues. Deletions cut 0 bases from V and 7 bases from J, with 13 bases between. For the CDR3, the DNA is TGCAGTGCTAGAGATGGGACTTTCGGGAATGAGCAGTTCTTC. It yields the protein CSARDGTFGNEQFF.

A few counts support this clonotype. The gene calls are TRBV13 and TRBJ2-7, with 7 bases aligning to TRBD2. V was clipped by 5 bases and J by 5 bases; unmatched bases: 12. CDR3 length: 15 amino acids. Germline V lookup: CDR1 PRHDT, CDR2 FYEKMQ (reference sequence). The CDR3 region is CASSLQGGPRNEQYF. The CDR3 bases are TGTGCCAGCAGCCTTCAGGGAGGGCCCCGGAACGAGCAGTACTTC.

This clonotype was seen at least ten times. This chain joins TRBV5-4 and TRBJ2-5; TRBD1 aligns across 7 bases. Per germline, CDR1 SGHNT and CDR2 YYREEE (reference sequence). V dropped 4 bases and J dropped 1; count of bases not matched to a gene: 4. The CDR3 has 14 amino acids. CDR3 bases: TGTGCCAGCAGCCTGGGACAGACCCAAGAGACCCAGTACTTC. Protein: CASSLGQTQETQYF.

This clonotype was counted ten times or more. This chain links TRBV7-8 with TRBJ1-4; 7 bases fit TRBD1. Trimming at V came to 6 bases and at J to 6 bases, leaving 7 bases not matched to a gene. The CDR3 loop spans 14 amino acids. Germline values: CDR1 SGHVS, CDR2 FQNEAQ. The CDR3 protein is CASSTSGTDEKLFF. The CDR3, as DNA: TGTGCCAGCAGTACGTCCGGGACAGATGAAAAACTGTTTTTT. Using reference TRBV7-8 and TRBJ1-4 for the parts outside the CDR3, the full variable domain is GAGVSQSPRYKVAKRGQDVALRCDPISGHVSLFWYQQALGQGPEFLTYFQNEAQLDKSGLPSDRFFAERPEGSVSTLKIQRTQQEDSAVYLCASSTSGTDEKLFFGSGTQLSVL.

This clonotype was seen a few times. The chain employs TRBV29-1 and TRBJ1-1; D perhaps matches TRBD1 (5 bases). Trimming took 6 bases from V and 3 from J, leaving 11 bases between them. Germline V lookup: CDR1 SQVTM, CDR2 ANQGSEA. This CDR3 contains 12 residues. CDR3 coding DNA: TGCAGCGTCAGTGACAGAGACACTGAAGCTTTCTTT. This translates into CSVSDRDTEAFF.

The rearrangement uses TRBV19 and TRBJ2-3, with TRBD2 matching over 11 bases. V was clipped by 9 bases and J by 1 base; unmatched bases: 6. The CDR3 contains 15 residues. Germline V lookup: CDR1 LNHDA, CDR2 SQIVND (reference sequence). This CDR3 reads CASNGLAGGTDTQYF. CDR3 bases: TGTGCCAGCAATGGACTAGCGGGCGGCACAGATACGCAGTATTTT. The whole variable domain, remainder taken from reference TRBV19 and TRBJ2-3, is DGGITQSPKYLFRKEGQNVTLSCEQNLNHDAMYWYRQDPGQGLRLIYYSQIVNDFQKGDIAEGYSVSREKKESFPLTVTSAQKNPTAFYLCASNGLAGGTDTQYFGPGTRLTVL.

The chain uses TRBV2 and TRBJ1-6, with D possibly being TRBD1 (6 bases). Between the trimmed V and J ends, which lost 8 bases and 10 bases, there was a span of 12 bases. The CDR3 has 12 amino acids. The germline V gene has CDR1 SNHLY and CDR2 FYNNEI. The DNA for the CDR3 is TGTGCCAGCCGTCAGGGGAGATCACCCCTCCACTTT. Protein sequence: CASRQGRSPLHF. The variable domain in full, completed from reference TRBV2 and TRBJ1-6, reads EPEVTQTPSHQVTQMGQEVILRCVPISNHLYFYWYRQILGQKVEFLVSFYNNEISEKSEIFDDQFSVERPDGSNFTLKIRSTKLEDSAMYFCASRQGRSPLHFGNGTRLTVT.

The chain links TRBV18 to TRBJ2-1, with D unclear. V shed 4 bases and J shed 8 bases, with 12 bases lying between them. Per germline, CDR1 KGHSH and CDR2 LQKENI. The CDR3 has 13 amino acids. CDR3 nucleotides: TGTGCCAGCTCACAGGACCCCGCGGATGAGCAGTTCTTC. Its translation is CASSQDPADEQFF. The full variable domain, rest sourced from reference TRBV18 and TRBJ2-1, is NAGVMQNPRHLVRRRGQEARLRCSPMKGHSHVYWYRQLPEEGLKFMVYLQKENIIDESGMPKERFSAEFPKEGPSILRIQQVVRGDSAAYFCASSQDPADEQFFGPGTRLTVL.

This clonotype counts as medium-sized (0.01 to 0.1%). The chain joins TRBV5-4 to TRBJ2-7, with no clear D. Germline assignment: CDR1 SGHNT and CDR2 YYREEE (reference sequence). V dropped 4 bases and J dropped 6 bases, with 11 bases sitting between them. The CDR3 is made up of 12 amino acids. DNA of the CDR3: TGTGCCAGCAGCCTTTCATCCGTCGAGCAGTACTTC. This sequence encodes CASSLSSVEQYF.

The chain joins TRBV18 to TRBJ1-5; D is unresolved. CDR1 and CDR2 from the germline V gene are KGHSH and LQKENI. V was shortened by 6 bases and J by 3 bases, with 9 bases between the two germline ends. CDR3 length: 13 amino acids. DNA of the CDR3: TGTGCCAGCTCGGTGACGCTCAATCAGCCCCAGCATTTT. Translation: CASSVTLNQPQHF.

This clonotype was seen repeatedly, ten times or more. V and J are TRBV20-1 and TRBJ1-1, with no clear D. Germline CDR1 and CDR2: DFQATT and SNEGSKA (reference sequence). The CDR3 loop spans 13 amino acids. Trimming removed 1 base from V and 0 bases from J, with 6 bases in between. The CDR3 sequence is CSARGHLNTEAFF. In nucleotides, the CDR3 is TGCAGTGCTAGAGGACATCTGAACACTGAAGCTTTCTTT.

This clonotype was detected ten times or more. The chain has TRBV6-1 and TRBJ1-2; 8 bases match TRBD1. The CDR3 sequence is 15 residues long. The germline gives CDR1 MNHNS, CDR2 SASEGT. Trimming removed 7 bases from V and 3 bases from J; junction bases left unmatched: 10. The CDR3 loop is CASTIGTGTHYGYTF. The DNA for the CDR3 is TGTGCCAGCACCATTGGGACAGGCACTCACTATGGCTACACCTTC.

This clonotype was detected ten times or more. The chain uses TRBV6-1 and TRBJ2-2; tentatively, D is TRBD2 (5 bases). The V and J ends lost 2 bases and 7 bases respectively, with 8 bases between them. CDR1 and CDR2 from the germline V gene are MNHNS and SASEGT. CDR3 length equals 13 residues. For the CDR3, the DNA is TGTGCCAGCAGTGAACTCCGGGACGGGGAGCTGTTTTTT. This encodes CASSELRDGELFF.

This chain joins TRBV3-1 and TRBJ1-5; unclear D gene. With 1 base removed from V and 11 bases from J, the gap between germline ends came to 9 bases. Germline CDR1 and CDR2: LGHDT and YNNKEL (reference sequence). The CDR3 is 12 amino acids. The CDR3 sequence: CASSQGVGAQHF. The CDR3, as DNA: TGTGCCAGCAGCCAAGGGGTTGGGGCCCAGCATTTT.

The chain couples TRBV20-1 to TRBJ1-5; 7 bases line up with TRBD1. This CDR3 region has 15 residues. Per germline, CDR1 DFQATT and CDR2 SNEGSKA (reference sequence). Trimming cost V 5 bases and J 5 bases; bases outside gene matches: 12. CDR3 loop: CSAPEQGYEDQPQHF. The CDR3 coding sequence is TGCAGTGCTCCAGAACAGGGGTATGAGGATCAGCCCCAGCATTTT.

This clonotype was seen many times. The chain uses TRBV7-9 and TRBJ2-1; TRBD2 matches 11 bases. The V and J ends lost 0 bases and 7 bases, in that order; junction bases with no gene match: 14. In germline, CDR1 is SEHNR, CDR2 FQNEAQ (reference sequence). CDR3 length equals 19 residues. In nucleotides, the CDR3 is TGTGCCAGCAGCTTAGCGCCTAGCGGGAGGCCCCGATTCGGTAATGAGCAGTTCTTC. Amino acid sequence: CASSLAPSGRPRFGNEQFF.

This clonotype was counted many times. The CDR3 nucleotides read TGTGCCAGCAGCCGACTAGCGGGAGAGGCAGATACGCAGTATTTT. It translates to CASSRLAGEADTQYF. The chain combines TRBV6-1 with TRBJ2-3; TRBD2 agrees at 12 bases. Germline CDR1 is MNHNS and CDR2 is SASEGT. V was clipped by 6 bases and J by 4 bases; unmatched bases: 5. The CDR3 is 15 amino acids.

The chain combines TRBV5-1 with TRBJ2-7; no clear D. The V gene's germline CDR1 is SGHRS and CDR2 YFSETQ. Trimming removed 0 bases at V and 0 bases at J, with 7 bases between. The CDR3 has 14 amino acids. CDR3 sequence (DNA): TGCGCCAGCAGCTTGGACGTAAGCTCCTACGAGCAGTACTTC. Translating gives CASSLDVSSYEQYF.

This clonotype came up a few times. The genes are TRBV9 and TRBJ2-7, with D tentatively TRBD1 (6 bases). The CDR3 is 15 residues long. The V gene's germline CDR1 is SGDLS and CDR2 YYNGEE. Between the trimmed V and J ends, which lost 1 base and 3 bases, there was a span of 14 bases. The CDR3 reads CASSVSLQGIYEQYF. Here the CDR3 DNA reads TGTGCCAGCAGCGTAAGTTTACAGGGTATCTACGAGCAGTACTTC.

This clonotype has a count of ten or more. The chain combines TRBV28 with TRBJ2-1; D is perhaps TRBD2 (7 bases). Trimming pared 4 bases from V and 14 bases from J, leaving 21 bases between. The germline V gene encodes CDR1 MDHEN and CDR2 SYDVKM. The CDR3 covers 14 residues. In nucleotides, the CDR3 is TGTGCCAGCAGTTCCTCCCCTGATGGGAGGGGGGAGTTCTTC. Protein product: CASSSSPDGRGEFF.

This clonotype was counted at least ten times. V gene TRBV5-6 combines with J gene TRBJ2-7, with D perhaps TRBD1 or TRBD2 (5 bases each). The ends were cut back, 4 bases at V and 5 bases at J, with 19 bases in the middle. The CDR3 is 15 amino acids. Looked up from germline, CDR1 is SGHDT and CDR2 is YYEEEE. The DNA for the CDR3 is TGTGCCAGCAGCGTACTGGGACGGTTCGGGAACGAGCAGTACTTC. This codes for CASSVLGRFGNEQYF. Together with reference TRBV5-6 and TRBJ2-7, the CDR3 gives the full variable domain: DAGVTQSPTHLIKTRGQQVTLRCSPKSGHDTVSWYQQALGQGPQFIFQYYEEEERQRGNFPDRFSGHQFPNYSSELNVNALLLGDSALYLCASSVLGRFGNEQYFGPGTRLTVT.

J is TRBJ1-3 and V is TRBV9; 11 bases map to TRBD1. The CDR3 is 16 residues long. Germline trimming cut 0 bases from V and 2 bases from J; bases unmatched to any gene: 1. CDR1 is SGDLS and CDR2 is YYNGEE in the germline V gene. The CDR3 is CASSVEGQGAGNTIYF. The CDR3 DNA sequence: TGTGCCAGCAGCGTAGAGGGACAGGGGGCTGGAAACACCATATATTTT. Full variable domain (rest looked up from reference TRBV9 and TRBJ1-3): DSGVTQTPKHLITATGQRVTLRCSPRSGDLSVYWYQQSLDQGLQFLIQYYNGEERAKGNILERFSAQQFPDLHSELNLSSLELGDSALYFCASSVEGQGAGNTIYFGEGSWLTVV.

The chain uses TRBV7-9 and TRBJ2-1; unclear D gene. Germline V lookup: CDR1 SEHNR, CDR2 FQNEAQ (reference sequence). V dropped 3 bases and J dropped 7 bases, with 13 bases sitting between them. The CDR3 is 14 amino acids. The CDR3, as DNA: TGTGCCAGCAGCTTGCGAACGGTCAGGAATGAGCAGTTCTTC. Protein sequence: CASSLRTVRNEQFF.

This clonotype was counted at least ten times. For the CDR3, the DNA is TGTGCCAGCAGCCAAGATCGGGGTAGTCGGGAAAAACTGTTTTTT. This translates into CASSQDRGSREKLFF. The chain carries TRBV4-2 and TRBJ1-4; unclear D gene. The CDR3 totals 15 residues. Germline V gives CDR1 LGHNA, CDR2 YNFKEQ. The germline V and J ends were trimmed by 0 bases and 8 bases, with 13 bases remaining between them.

This clonotype appeared a few times. The chain employs TRBV12-3 or TRBV12-4 and TRBJ1-2; a possible D gene is TRBD1 (5 bases). Trimming pared 5 bases from V and 5 bases from J, leaving 12 bases between. The CDR3 consists of 13 residues. The CDR3 DNA reads as TGTGCCAGCAGTCCAAGACAGACGTATGGCTACACCTTC. It translates to CASSPRQTYGYTF.

At least ten counts were recorded for this clonotype. V gene TRBV7-2 combines with J gene TRBJ2-2; D is ambiguous. CDR3 length: 15 residues. V lost 2 bases to trimming and J lost 6 bases, with 13 bases between them. CDR1 SGHTA and CDR2 FQGNSA come from the germline V gene. The DNA for the CDR3 is TGTGCCAGCAGCTTACTGACAATTCCATCCGGGGAGCTGTTTTTT. Encoded protein: CASSLLTIPSGELFF. The full variable domain, its missing parts supplied by reference TRBV7-2 and TRBJ2-2, is GAGVSQSPSNKVTEKGKDVELRCDPISGHTALYWYRQSLGQGLEFLIYFQGNSAPDKSGLPSDRFSAERTGGSVSTLTIQRTQQEDSAVYLCASSLLTIPSGELFFGEGSRLTVL.

A few counts support this clonotype. The V and J genes are TRBV21-1 and TRBJ2-1; the table's D call of TRBD2 was not tested on the DNA. TRBV21-1 is designated a pseudogene. CDR3 length: 10 residues. The CDR3 loop reads CASSKVPLFF. For the CDR3, the DNA is TGTGCCAGCAGCAAAGTGCCGCTATTCTTC.